A single TCR beta chain is shown here with its context. Antigen: not known. This specimen belongs to a study of post-analysis software for immune sequencing data. Study summary: The patients showed relapsing-remitting, secondary progressive and progressive-relapsing multiple sclerosis courses.

TCR beta cDNA libraries had unique molecular identifiers. Once about 0.95 to 10 million T cells were used, roughly 0.5 million cDNA molecules resulted. TCRdb analysed the PCR reads with MiXCR anew, one entry per CDR3 protein. In the table there are approximately 730,000 distinct CDR3 sequences, 46% of which are singletons. The V gene lost 1 base and the J gene lost 0 bases, with 7 bases spanning the gap. The CDR3 is 14 amino acids. The germline gives CDR1 SGHNT, CDR2 YENEEA. Whole-study results and caveats: By F measure, strong co-clustering occurred among samples prepared in the same batch. Patients showed TRBV5-6, TRBV5-1 and TRBV20-1 among five TRBV segments more frequent than in controls. A significant reduction in normalized Chao1 diversity was observed in multiple sclerosis patients versus controls.

The chain joins TRBV11-3 to TRBJ2-7; perhaps TRBD2 as D (6 bases). The clonotype was recovered from a girl aged 5 to 17 with multiple sclerosis. Sequences were obtained from blood. In DNA, the CDR3 is TGTGCCAGCAGCTTAGTAGCGGCCTCCTACGAGCAGTACTTC. It translates to CASSLVAASYEQYF.